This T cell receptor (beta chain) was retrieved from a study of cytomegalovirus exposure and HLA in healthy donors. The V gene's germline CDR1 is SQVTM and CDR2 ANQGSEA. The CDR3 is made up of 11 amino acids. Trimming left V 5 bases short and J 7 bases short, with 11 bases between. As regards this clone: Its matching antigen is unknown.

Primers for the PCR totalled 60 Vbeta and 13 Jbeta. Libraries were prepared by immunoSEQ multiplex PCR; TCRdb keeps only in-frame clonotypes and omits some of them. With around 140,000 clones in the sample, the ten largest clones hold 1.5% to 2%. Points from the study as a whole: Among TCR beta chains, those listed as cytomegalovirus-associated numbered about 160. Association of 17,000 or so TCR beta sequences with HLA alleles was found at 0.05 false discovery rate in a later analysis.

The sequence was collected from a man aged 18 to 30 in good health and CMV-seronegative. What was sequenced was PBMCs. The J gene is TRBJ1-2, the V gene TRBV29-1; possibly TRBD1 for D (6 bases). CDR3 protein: CSVSTGIGYTF. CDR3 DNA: TGCAGCGTTTCCACAGGGATTGGCTACACCTTC. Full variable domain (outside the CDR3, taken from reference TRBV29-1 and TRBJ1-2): SAVISQKPSRDICQRGTSLTIQCQVDSQVTMMFWYRQQPGQSLTLIATANQGSEATYESGFVIDKFPISRPNLTFSTLTVSNMSPEDSSIYLCSVSTGIGYTFGSGTRLTVV.